This T cell receptor (beta chain) was captured by sequencing in a study of T cells in Graves' hyperthyroidism and ophthalmopathy. Template material for amplifying TCR beta CDR3 regions consisted of RNA transcripts. With the HTBI primer set, the TCR CDR3 went through a first round of RT-PCR. TCRdb called the multiplex PCR reads again in MiXCR, with one record for every CDR3 protein. There are roughly 740,000 distinct CDR3 sequences in the sample; 16% occur only once, and roughly 8% lies in the top ten. CDR1 is SNHLY, CDR2 FYNNEI, per germline. The CDR3 is made up of 13 amino acids. The junction had 10 bases not matched to a gene; V was cut back by 7 bases and J by 7 bases. Study outcomes and limitations: Appearing also in blood were most of the thyroid clonotypes expanded above 0.001.

This clonotype was seen repeatedly, ten times or more. The antigen is unknown. Those with hyperthyroidism were 18 to 65 years old, newly diagnosed, and ill for under 2 months. Out of approximately 10 ml of fresh peripheral blood came the PBMCs. The chain couples TRBV2 to TRBJ2-7, with 7 bases matching TRBD2. The sample was blood. The sequence was collected from a young man with Graves' hyperthyroidism. The CDR3 loop reads CASTVRDGREQYF. In DNA form, the CDR3 reads TGTGCCAGCACCGTTAGGGACGGGAGGGAGCAGTACTTC.